Listed below are T cell receptor beta chains from one sample, sequenced in a study of blood T cell repertoires in COVID-19. Assay: immunoSEQ multiplex PCR; the TCRdb copy retains only in-frame clones and omits some. The profile shows about 140,000 clones, under 85% of them singletons. Sequenced: peripheral blood. The receptor set was obtained from a human donor in a cohort sampled during active COVID-19. Each CDR3 is given with its conserved first and last residue.

>TRBJ1-5|TRBV7-2
CASSLRSGGDQPQHF
>TRBJ1-2|TRBV29-1
CSVEFPAANYGYTF
>TRBJ2-7|TRBV2
CASRAGQGTWEQYF
>TRBJ2-6|TRBV6-6
CASSPWDRQSAGANVLTF
>TRBJ2-1|TRBV6-5
CASSRQVYNEQFF
>TRBJ1-6|TRBV12-3/TRBV12-4
CASRDTGDSPLHF
>TRBJ2-5|TRBV5-1
CASSWETGETQYF
>TRBJ2-7|TRBV5-5
CASSLLIYEQYF
>TRBJ2-2|TRBV7-2
CASSFLAGVNTGELFF
>TRBJ1-1|TRBV11-1
CASSRTTGQAFF
>TRBJ2-1|TRBV19
CASSIVEGGPLNEQFF
>TRBJ2-5|TRBV3-1/TRBV3-2
CASSRRLAGGLQETQYF
>TRBJ2-1|TRBV6-2/TRBV6-3
CASSYSRGPDEQFF
>TRBJ1-6|TRBV19
CASTPFTGVPNSPLHF
>TRBJ1-2|TRBV20-1
CSARESYGYTF
>TRBJ2-5|TRBV29-1
CSVAGTGGRETQYF
>TRBJ2-3|TRBV6-2/TRBV6-3
CASSMQASATDTQYF
>TRBJ1-6|TRBV18
CASSEQPNNSPLHF
>TRBJ2-1|TRBV11-3
CASSLDSARQGRSYNEQFF
>TRBJ2-1|TRBV6-2/TRBV6-3
CASSPGPRRGEQFF
>TRBJ2-3|TRBV19
CASSTPSGRAQRGDTQYF
>TRBJ2-1|TRBV3-1/TRBV3-2
CASSPWFTGVGDNEQFF
>TRBJ2-3|TRBV19
CASSIEVRDTQYF
>TRBJ2-1|TRBV3-1/TRBV3-2
CASSQTRQGEQFF
>TRBJ2-6|TRBV5-5
CASSRDRVIGANVLTF
>TRBJ1-2|TRBV30
CAWSVGVYGYTF
>TRBJ2-1|TRBV7-3
CASSLNAEWFNEQFF
>TRBJ2-3|TRBV18
CASSPGSGLTDTQYF
>TRBJ2-2|TRBV6-5
CASRTRGGVGGELFF
>TRBJ1-1|TRBV3-1/TRBV3-2
CASSQGQADTEAFF
>TRBJ2-1|TRBV5-1
CASSWASGTYNEQFF
>TRBJ2-5|TRBV5-8
CASSLLAVQETQYF
>TRBJ1-1|TRBV19
CASSPRGGADREAFF
>TRBJ2-1|TRBV28
CASSLPKTRISYNEQFF
>TRBJ2-1|TRBV7-6
CASSYSIAGGPGNEQFF
>TRBJ2-1|TRBV6-6
CASRNRGDEQFF